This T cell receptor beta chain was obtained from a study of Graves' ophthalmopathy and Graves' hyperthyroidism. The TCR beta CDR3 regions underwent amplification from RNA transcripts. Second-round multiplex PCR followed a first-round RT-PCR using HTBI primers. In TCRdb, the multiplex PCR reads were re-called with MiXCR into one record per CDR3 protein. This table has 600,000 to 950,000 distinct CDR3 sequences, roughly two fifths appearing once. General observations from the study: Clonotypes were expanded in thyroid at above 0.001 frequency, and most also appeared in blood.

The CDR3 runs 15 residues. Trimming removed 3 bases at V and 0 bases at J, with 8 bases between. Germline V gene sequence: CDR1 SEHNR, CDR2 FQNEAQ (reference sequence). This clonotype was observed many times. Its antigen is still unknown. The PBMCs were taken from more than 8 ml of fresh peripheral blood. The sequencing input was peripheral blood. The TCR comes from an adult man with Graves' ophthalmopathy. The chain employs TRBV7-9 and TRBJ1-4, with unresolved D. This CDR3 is CASSFYSATNEKLFF. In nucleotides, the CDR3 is TGTGCCAGCAGCTTTTACAGTGCAACTAATGAAAAACTGTTTTTT.